These 9 T cell receptor beta chains were all obtained from the same sample, sequenced in a study of blood T cell repertoires in COVID-19. TCRdb's copy holds only in-frame clones and misses some; the assay was immunoSEQ multiplex PCR. The sample consists of over 350,000 clones, approximately 90% of them appearing once. The sequenced sample consisted of PBMCs or T cells enriched from blood (not recorded which). Source of these receptors: a middle-aged woman who had been exposed to COVID-19.

This clone came up a few times. CDR3 nucleotides: TGTGCCAGCAGCCCGAAGGGAGACTATGGCTACACCTTC. Translating it yields CASSPKGDYGYTF. The J gene is TRBJ1-2, the V gene TRBV3-1 (or the pseudogene TRBV3-2); D gene unclear. CDR3 length: 13 residues. With 4 bases removed from V and 3 bases from J, the gap between germline ends came to 9 bases. Germline V CDR1 and CDR2: LGHDT, YNNKEL (reference sequence).

The CDR3 here is CASTFHEGASNQPQHF. The DNA of the CDR3 is TGTGCCAGTACCTTCCACGAGGGGGCAAGCAATCAGCCCCAGCATTTT. The V call is TRBV19, the J call TRBJ1-5; 7 bases are shared with TRBD1. The ends lost 7 bases at V and 1 base at J; junction bases unmatched: 10. The germline V gene has CDR1 LNHDA and CDR2 SQIVND (reference sequence). The CDR3 length is 16 residues.

The V call is TRBV3-1 (or the pseudogene TRBV3-2), the J call TRBJ2-5, with TRBD1 identical over 9 bases. CDR1 and CDR2 from the germline V gene are LGHDT and YNNKEL (reference sequence). V lost 3 bases to trimming and J lost 4 bases; unmatched junction nucleotides: 6. The CDR3 sequence is 15 residues long. The CDR3 DNA is TGTGCCAGCAGCCACATTACAGGGGGCCTAGAGACCCAGTACTTC. As protein: CASSHITGGLETQYF.

The J gene is TRBJ1-5, the V gene TRBV3-1 (or the pseudogene TRBV3-2), with TRBD1 identical over 9 bases. The germline CDR1 and CDR2 sequences are LGHDT and YNNKEL (reference sequence). CDR3 length: 18 amino acids. V lost 4 bases and J lost 6; bases outside the gene matches: 16. The chain's CDR3 is CASSRSRPQGASSQPQHF. CDR3 bases: TGTGCCAGCAGCCGATCGAGACCACAGGGGGCGTCCAGTCAGCCCCAGCATTTT.

The V and J genes are TRBV19 and TRBJ1-1; 9 bases agree with TRBD1. CDR3 length: 16 residues. The trim removed 6 bases at V and 5 bases at J, leaving 13 bases unmatched. Germline V CDR1 and CDR2: LNHDA, SQIVND (reference sequence). CDR3 bases: TGTGCCAGTAGCGATGACCCGGGGACAGGGAAGACTGAAGCTTTCTTT. Protein: CASSDDPGTGKTEAFF.

The chain links TRBV10-2 to TRBJ1-5; TRBD1 is a possible D gene (6 bases). Trimming cost V 7 bases and J 6 bases, with 16 bases left between them. Germline V lookup: CDR1 WSHSY, CDR2 SAAADI. The CDR3 has 14 amino acids. Written as DNA, the CDR3 is TGCGCCAGCAAGGACTTAGGGGGAACTCAGCCCCAGCATTTT. Its translation is CASKDLGGTQPQHF.

The chain has TRBV2 and TRBJ2-7, with 8 nucleotides matching TRBD1. CDR3 size: 15 residues. CDR1 is SNHLY and CDR2 is FYNNEI in the germline V gene. With 7 bases clipped from V and 0 bases from J, the junction kept 8 bases outside the gene matches. CDR3 sequence reads: CASTPDRGSSYEQYF. The CDR3 DNA follows: TGTGCCAGCACCCCCGACAGGGGAAGCTCCTACGAGCAGTACTTC.

The chain is built from TRBV20-1 and TRBJ1-5; D is perhaps TRBD1 (6 bases). V was trimmed by 3 bases and J by 11 bases, leaving 14 bases between them. The CDR3 sequence is 12 residues long. CDR1 DFQATT and CDR2 SNEGSKA come from the germline V gene (reference sequence). CDR3 bases: TGCAGTGCTAGTAACCACAGGGAAGCCCAGCATTTT. Translated, it gives CSASNHREAQHF.

The chain has TRBV19 and TRBJ1-5; 7 positions agree with TRBD1. The CDR3 runs to 16 residues. The V gene's germline CDR1 is LNHDA and CDR2 SQIVND (reference sequence). With V trimmed by 5 bases and J by 2 bases, 9 bases remained unmatched. The CDR3 nucleotides are TGTGCCAGTAGTCCGAAGACAGGGCTGGGCAATCAGCCCCAGCATTTT. It yields the protein CASSPKTGLGNQPQHF.